Below are 9 T cell receptor beta chains sequenced from a single sample in a study of T cells in women clearing cervical HPV infection. Sequenced by immunoSEQ multiplex PCR; TCRdb stores in-frame clones only, minus some. The table lists 19,000 or so clones. Sequencing used blood buffy coat. These receptors all stem from a woman between 18 and 69 years old with a cervical HPV16 infection that either progressed to CIN3+ or cleared (not recorded which).

As concerns this clone: The sequenced fragment ends 3 residues before the CDR3 boundary, so the rest is inferred from the germline J gene. This chain connects TRBV7-9 to TRBJ2-3; unclear D gene. The germline V and J ends were trimmed by 1 base and 1 base, with 9 bases remaining between them. The CDR3 sequence is 15 residues long. Germline CDR1 reads SEHNR; CDR2 reads FQNEAQ (reference sequence). The DNA read from the CDR3 is TGTGCCAGCAGCTTAGATCTTCTTCGCACAGATACG. This sequence encodes CASSLDLLRTDT. The whole CDR3 reads CASSLDLLRTDTQYF.

With regard to this clone: The CDR3 end lies 3 residues beyond the end of the read and is filled in from the germline J gene. This chain links TRBV12-3 or TRBV12-4 with TRBJ2-3, with D tentatively TRBD2 (5 bases). This CDR3 region has 15 residues. Trimming cost V 1 base and J 3 bases, with 11 bases left between them. The sequenced CDR3 bases are TGTGCCAGCAGTTTAGAGGACTGGATAACAGATACG. Translating gives CASSLEDWITDT. The whole CDR3 sequence is CASSLEDWITDTQYF.

Details on this clone: The read is 3 residues too short to cover the CDR3 end, so that end is filled in from the germline J gene. The J gene is TRBJ2-2, the V gene TRBV12-5; 9 bases are shared with TRBD1. After removal of 3 bases from V and 7 bases from J, the junction contained 27 bases not matched to a gene. The CDR3 has 22 residues. In germline, CDR1 is LGHNT, CDR2 FRNRAP. CDR3 residues: CASGFMGFSFGGQGLVGGELFF. The CDR3 bases that were read are TGTGCTAGTGGTTTTATGGGGTTTTCGTTTGGGGGACAGGGCCTTGTTGGCGGGGAG.

To note about this clone: Read sequence stops 3 residues before the CDR3 end, and the germline J gene provides the missing end. The chain recombines TRBV6-1 with TRBJ1-2; a possible D gene is TRBD1 (5 bases). Germline CDR1 reads MNHNS; CDR2 reads SASEGT. This CDR3 contains 15 residues. The chain's CDR3 is CASSVDWGPHNDYTF. Partial CDR3 DNA: TGTGCCAGCAGTGTAGACTGGGGCCCCCACAATGAC.

Of note for this clone: The CDR3 is cut off 3 residues early in the read; its end comes from the germline J gene. V is TRBV29-1 and J is TRBJ2-2, with 11 positions matching TRBD2. The germline V gene encodes CDR1 SQVTM and CDR2 ANQGSEA. V dropped 3 bases and J dropped 3; count of bases not matched to a gene: 3. The CDR3 is 15 residues long. CDR3 amino acids: CSVDSGGGYTGELFF. The DNA read from the CDR3 is TGCAGCGTTGATAGCGGGGGGGGATACACCGGGGAG.

To note about this clone: The read ends 3 residues before the CDR3 terminus; that terminus is restored from the germline J gene. The chain joins TRBV29-1 to TRBJ2-1; 8 bases are a match to TRBD1. Trimming at V came to 4 bases and at J to 5 bases, leaving 7 bases not matched to a gene. The CDR3 totals 14 residues. Looked up from germline, CDR1 is SQVTM and CDR2 is ANQGSEA. CDR3 DNA, as far as it was read: TGCAGCGTTGGGACAGGGTTCAAAGACAATGAG. It is translated as CSVGTGFKDNE. In full, the CDR3 reads CSVGTGFKDNEQFF.

For this clone: The CDR3 end falls 3 residues outside the read, so it is completed with the germline J gene. V gene TRBV12-3 or TRBV12-4 combines with J gene TRBJ2-5, with a possible D match to TRBD2 (6 bases). Trimming removed 5 bases from V and 4 bases from J, with 14 bases in between. The CDR3 length is 14 residues. CDR3 in amino acids: CASSRAGLRETQYF. CDR3 DNA (partial): TGTGCCAGCAGTCGGGCGGGGCTCCGAGAGACC.

Comment on this clone: With the read ending 3 residues before the CDR3 end, the germline J gene is used to fill in that end. The rearrangement uses TRBV30 and TRBJ2-2; D remains unclear. Trimming stripped 2 bases from V and 6 bases from J, with 10 bases between. The CDR3 spans 13 residues. CDR1 GTSNPN and CDR2 SVGIG come from the germline V gene (reference sequence). CDR3 region: CAWSRLFAGELFF. The DNA read from the CDR3 is TGTGCCTGGAGTAGACTCTTCGCCGGGGAG.

Regarding this clone: The DNA ends 3 residues before the CDR3 does, and the rest of the CDR3 is filled in from the germline J gene. This rearrangement joins TRBV5-4 to TRBJ1-1, with a possible D match to TRBD1 (5 bases). Between the trimmed V and J ends, which lost 1 base and 1 base, there was a span of 8 bases. Germline CDR1 SGHNT, CDR2 YYREEE (reference sequence). The CDR3 extends over 14 amino acids. CDR3 region: CASSLRGANTEAFF. CDR3 DNA (partial): TGTGCCAGCAGCTTGAGAGGGGCGAACACTGAA.